The TCR beta chain described here comes from a study of cytomegalovirus exposure and HLA in healthy donors. General study results and limits: Later on, analysis showed that most CMV-associated TCR beta chains appeared to be HLA-restricted. Several of the most significant clusters appeared linked to common viral pathogens, based on a later analysis.

With 60 Vbeta and 13 Jbeta primers, the PCR was carried out. Method: immunoSEQ multiplex PCR; TCRdb's copy keeps in-frame clones and lacks some. This repertoire shows 120,000 or so clones, around four fifths found once; its top ten account for around 0.92%. The table lists this clone with a few counts. Its matching antigen is unknown. Germline loops: CDR1 SGHRS, CDR2 YFSETQ. The V gene lost 1 base and the J gene lost 2 bases, with 6 bases spanning the gap. CDR3 size: 14 residues. The sequenced sample consisted of PBMCs. The clonotype was recovered from a human donor in good health. This chain joins TRBV5-1 and TRBJ2-2; D uncertain. The CDR3 DNA is TGCGCCAGCAGCTTGAGAGGAAACACCGGGGAGCTGTTTTTT. Translation gives CASSLRGNTGELFF.